This TCR beta chain stems from a study of T cells after posttransplantation cyclophosphamide. Findings and caveats of the study: Skin or GI-infiltrating T cells shared few TRB sequences with blood. Later post-transplant blood repertoires were often dominated by donor CD8+ memory clones.

The CDR3 contains 15 residues. Germline V gene lookup returns CDR1 SGHTA and CDR2 FQGNSA. Deletions cut 3 bases from V and 1 base from J, with 12 bases between. A note on this clone: The antigen is undetermined.

Data came from immunoSEQ multiplex PCR; TCRdb stores just in-frame clones and leaves some out. The repertoire holds about 10,000 clones, with 75% to 90% as singletons. The V and J genes are TRBV7-2 and TRBJ1-1; D is possibly TRBD1 (5 bases). The specimen sequenced was memory CD4+ T cells sorted from PBMCs. This receptor was taken from a woman aged 60-75 years in good health, CMV-negative, and a related stem cell transplant donor. The CDR3 is CASSFGLRGNTEAFF. The DNA for the CDR3 is TGTGCCAGCAGCTTTGGTCTTAGGGGGAACACTGAAGCTTTCTTT.